These 16 T cell receptor beta chains were all obtained from the same sample, sequenced in a study of T cells after yellow fever vaccination. Via MiXCR, TCRdb re-called the 5' RACE reads, giving one row per CDR3 protein. Among 500,000 to 650,000 distinct CDR3 sequences listed, 17% were seen once. Sequencing used PBMCs, obtained 5 to 6 days after the first yellow fever vaccination. Receptor source: a man aged 18-30 years who received the YFV17D yellow fever vaccine.

This clonotype was found many times. Germline is not matched at one junction end, which may reflect a read error. This rearrangement joins TRBV7-2 to TRBJ1-3, with D uncertain. This CDR3 is 15 amino acids long. Germline CDR1 and CDR2: SGHTA and FQGNSA. The DNA of the CDR3 is TGTGCCAGCAGCCCGGACGGGAACTCGGGAAGCACCATATATTTT. This encodes CASSPDGNSGSTIYF.

This clonotype was seen only a few times. The gene calls are TRBV7-3 and TRBJ2-7; D may correspond to TRBD1 or TRBD2 (5 bases each). The V end lost 9 bases, the J end lost 7 bases, and 16 bases lay between the germline ends. Germline V gives CDR1 SGHTA, CDR2 FQGTGA. The CDR3 totals 12 residues. CDR3 protein: CASPVCGTEQYV. For the CDR3, the DNA is TGTGCCAGTCCGGTCTGTGGGACGGAGCAGTACGTC.

There are a few counts of this clonotype. The V and J genes are TRBV27 and TRBJ1-6; D is uncertain. CDR3 length: 13 residues. Between the trimmed V and J ends, which lost 8 bases and 7 bases, there was a span of 12 bases. Germline V CDR1 and CDR2: MNHEY, SMNVEV (reference sequence). CDR3 region: CASRTTGNSPLHF. The DNA of the CDR3 is TGTGCCAGCCGGACCACCGGGAATTCACCCCTCCACTTT.

In its sample, this clonotype was seen a few times. The junction and the germline gene differ at one end; a read error may be behind it. V is TRBV19 and J is TRBJ2-1; TRBD2 agrees at 11 bases. The CDR3 runs 13 residues. The germline V gene encodes CDR1 LNHDA and CDR2 SQIVND (reference sequence). For the CDR3, the DNA is TGTGCCAGTAGTGACGGGACTAGCGGCCCCGGGATCTTC. Translated, it gives CASSDGTSGPGIF.

This chain uses TRBV7-2 with TRBJ2-3, with 9 bases matching TRBD2. CDR3 length equals 14 residues. CDR1 and CDR2 from the germline V gene are SGHTA and FQGNSA. Losses at the gene ends were 4 bases for V and 4 bases for J; bases not matched to a gene: 3. In DNA form, the CDR3 reads TGTGCCAGCAGCTCTAGGACTAGCGCAGATACGCAGTATTTT. Its protein is CASSSRTSADTQYF.

In its sample, this clonotype was seen once. J is TRBJ2-3 and V is TRBV6-2 or TRBV6-3; 8 bases agree with TRBD2. The CDR3 sequence is 16 residues long. The V gene end was trimmed by 7 bases and the J gene end by 2 bases; junction bases not matched to a gene: 11. The germline CDR1 and CDR2 sequences are MNHEY and SVGEGT. The CDR3 sequence: CASIVGSGDPTDTQYF. CDR3 DNA sequence: TGTGCCAGCATTGTCGGTAGCGGGGACCCCACAGATACGCAGTATTTT.

The rearrangement links TRBV3-1 to TRBJ2-7; D is perhaps TRBD2 (6 bases). Trimming took 3 bases from V and 0 from J, leaving 15 bases between them. In germline, CDR1 is LGHDT, CDR2 YNNKEL (reference sequence). The CDR3 covers 16 residues. The CDR3 DNA reads as TGTGCCAGCAGCCAGGACAAACGGGGGAGCTCCTACGAGCAGTACGTC. Translated, it gives CASSQDKRGSSYEQYV.

V is TRBV7-9 and J is TRBJ2-3, with D possibly matching TRBD1 (6 bases). With 1 base removed from V and 4 bases from J, the gap between germline ends came to 12 bases. This CDR3 comprises 15 residues. CDR1 and CDR2 (germline): SEHNR, FQNEAQ (reference sequence). CDR3 in DNA: TGTGCCAGCAGCTTAGTGGGACATGAGGCAGATACGCAGTATTTT. It yields the protein CASSLVGHEADTQYF.

This clonotype appeared a few times. The chain couples TRBV7-2 to TRBJ2-5, with 9 nucleotides matching TRBD2. The CDR3 sequence is 16 residues long. V lost 1 base to trimming and J lost 2 bases; unmatched junction nucleotides: 5. In germline, CDR1 is SGHTA, CDR2 FQGNSA. CDR3 DNA sequence: TGTGCCAGCAGCTTAGTTGTTAGCGGGGGACAAGAGACCCAGTACTTC. This translates into CASSLVVSGGQETQYF.

The DNA of the CDR3 is TGTGCCAGCACGCGGCAGCCAAATTCACCCCTCCACTTT. It specifies CASTRQPNSPLHF. This rearrangement joins TRBV9 to TRBJ1-6; D is unclear. Trimming removed 6 bases from V and 7 bases from J, with 11 bases in between. This CDR3 comprises 13 residues. Per the germline V gene, CDR1 is SGDLS and CDR2 is YYNGEE.

The rearrangement links TRBV7-2 to TRBJ1-6; D ambiguous. The CDR3 spans 12 residues. The V gene's germline CDR1 is SGHTA and CDR2 FQGNSA. The V and J ends lost 5 bases and 13 bases respectively, with 12 bases between them. This chain's CDR3 is CASSPINQPLHF. CDR3 sequence (DNA): TGTGCCAGCAGCCCTATCAATCAGCCCCTCCACTTT.

This clonotype was counted only a few times. CDR3 residues: CASSLALAFNYGYTF. CDR3 nucleotide sequence: TGTGCCAGCAGCTTAGCCTTGGCGTTCAACTATGGCTACACCTTC. The chain has TRBV7-9 and TRBJ1-2; D is unresolved. The CDR3 loop spans 15 amino acids. Germline V gene sequence: CDR1 SEHNR, CDR2 FQNEAQ (reference sequence). Trimming left V 0 bases short and J 2 bases short, with 10 bases between.

The chain joins TRBV7-7 to TRBJ2-5, with D unresolved. Trimming took off 4 bases at V and 1 base at J, with 13 bases between the two ends. The CDR3 is 15 amino acids. CDR1 is SSHAT, CDR2 FNYEAQ, per germline (reference sequence). CDR3 sequence: CASSSSGFPQETQYF. DNA of the CDR3: TGTGCCAGCAGCTCCTCCGGATTTCCCCAAGAGACCCAGTACTTC.

This clonotype has a handful of counts. V gene TRBV18 combines with J gene TRBJ2-6, with D unresolved. The V gene lost 3 bases and the J gene lost 0 bases, with 9 bases spanning the gap. The germline V gene encodes CDR1 KGHSH and CDR2 LQKENI. The CDR3 sequence is 16 residues long. CDR3 sequence (DNA): TGTGCCAGCTCACCTCGAGGATACTCTGGGGCCAACGTCCTGACTTTC. Translation: CASSPRGYSGANVLTF.

This clonotype came up a few times. V gene TRBV5-4 combines with J gene TRBJ1-6; no clear D gene. V was cut by 4 bases and J by 4 bases, with 15 bases left in between. CDR1 and CDR2 from the germline V gene are SGHNT and YYREEE (reference sequence). The CDR3 covers 16 residues. The CDR3 region has the DNA TGTGCCAGCAGCCCGCGCGGCACGGCGTATAATTCACCCCTCCACTTT. Its translation: CASSPRGTAYNSPLHF.

This clonotype was observed a handful of times. The germline gene is not matched at one end of the junction; a read error may be the cause. V gene TRBV5-1 combines with J gene TRBJ2-5; D call uncertain. The germline V gene has CDR1 SGHRS and CDR2 YFSETQ. This CDR3 is 13 amino acids long. The CDR3 nucleotides read TGCGCCAGCAGTTTGGATTTTCGAGAGACCCAGTACTTC. The encoded protein is CASSLDFRETQYF. Full variable domain (missing parts from reference TRBV5-1 and TRBJ2-5): KAGVTQTPRYLIKTRGQQVTLSCSPISGHRSVSWYQQTPGQGLQFLFEYFSETQRNKGNFPGRFSGRQFSNSRSEMNVSTLELGDSALYLCASSLDFRETQYFGPGTRLLVL.